This T cell receptor beta chain was identified during a study of blood T cells in healthy people across ages. Regarding the study as a whole: The fall in TCR beta diversity per million T cells was roughly linear with age. Bulk PBMC profiling left naive and antigen-experienced comparisons inconclusive.

Sample-barcoded 5' priming and a J-beta primer mix drove a second PCR of roughly 6 to 12 cycles. TCRdb reprocessed the 5' RACE reads with MiXCR, giving one entry per CDR3 protein. The table shows 1.6 million or so distinct CDR3 sequences, with roughly 32% occurring only once. Comment on this clonotype: Antigen unknown.

No fewer than 5.5 micrograms of total RNA were isolated from every sample. From germline, CDR1 is KGHDR and CDR2 SFDVKD. J was trimmed by 2 bases and V by 5 bases; bases with no gene match: 12. The CDR3 consists of 18 residues. The sequence was collected from a woman in her 30s in good health. The chain uses TRBV24-1 and TRBJ2-3; 10 bases fit TRBD2. Sequencing used blood. CDR3 loop: CATSGPRLAGDVTDTQYF. CDR3 nucleotides: TGTGCCACCAGTGGCCCCAGGCTAGCGGGAGATGTCACAGATACGCAGTATTTT.